The text below deals with one T cell receptor beta chain. The data derive from a study of blood T cell repertoires in COVID-19. TCRdb's copy holds only in-frame clones and misses some; the assay was immunoSEQ multiplex PCR. The sample records about 73,000 clones, roughly four fifths being singletons. The CDR3 runs 15 residues. V lost 4 bases and J 5 bases, leaving 15 bases between the germline ends. CDR1 is SGDLS and CDR2 is YYNGEE in the germline V gene. This clonotype was obtained from a human donor in a cohort sampled during active COVID-19. What was sequenced was peripheral blood. The gene calls are TRBV9 and TRBJ1-4; TRBD1 might be the D (6 bases). The CDR3 DNA follows: TGTGCCAGCAGCCAACGGGCAGGGGAAAATGAAAAACTGTTTTTT. Translating gives CASSQRAGENEKLFF. The full variable domain, in which reference TRBV9 and TRBJ1-4 provide the parts outside the CDR3, is DSGVTQTPKHLITATGQRVTLRCSPRSGDLSVYWYQQSLDQGLQFLIQYYNGEERAKGNILERFSAQQFPDLHSELNLSSLELGDSALYFCASSQRAGENEKLFFGSGTQLSVL.